The 21 T cell receptor beta chains presented below share a single source sample, sequenced in a study of cytomegalovirus exposure and HLA in healthy donors. Produced via immunoSEQ multiplex PCR; TCRdb's table is partial and in-frame only. Altogether 97,000 or so clones are present, 85% to 95% being singletons, with the ten largest covering roughly 0.9%. Input material: PBMCs. The receptors here all came from a woman between 18 and 29 years old in good health and CMV-seronegative.

The V call is TRBV5-6, the J call TRBJ1-2; D is perhaps TRBD1 (6 bases). The V and J ends lost 0 bases and 4 bases respectively, with 13 bases between them. CDR1 and CDR2 (germline): SGHDT, YYEEEE. The CDR3 has 15 residues. This CDR3 is CASSLEAAGVYGYTF. The CDR3 DNA reads as TGTGCCAGCAGCTTGGAAGCGGCAGGGGTCTATGGCTACACCTTC. The variable domain in full, completed from reference TRBV5-6 and TRBJ1-2, reads DAGVTQSPTHLIKTRGQQVTLRCSPKSGHDTVSWYQQALGQGPQFIFQYYEEEERQRGNFPDRFSGHQFPNYSSELNVNALLLGDSALYLCASSLEAAGVYGYTFGSGTRLTVV.

This clone was picked up one time. The chain carries TRBV10-1 and TRBJ2-2, with D unresolved. CDR1 is WNHNN, CDR2 SYGVQD, per germline (reference sequence). The V end was cut by 5 bases, the J end by 0 bases, with 10 bases between. The CDR3 length is 15 residues. The CDR3 bases are TGCGCCAGCAGTAACAGTCCTCCGAACACCGGGGAGCTGTTTTTT. This encodes CASSNSPPNTGELFF.

The V gene is TRBV5-6, the J gene TRBJ2-7; the match to TRBD1 covers 8 bases. This CDR3 is built from 14 residues. Unmatched junction bases numbered 7, after V lost 3 bases and J lost 5 bases. The germline CDR1 and CDR2 sequences are SGHDT and YYEEEE. The CDR3 protein is CASSSRDRFDEQYF. The CDR3 coding sequence is TGTGCCAGCAGCTCCCGGGACAGGTTCGACGAGCAGTACTTC.

The chain joins TRBV5-1 to TRBJ2-1; 14 bases match TRBD2. Germline CDR1 is SGHRS and CDR2 is YFSETQ. The trim removed 0 bases at V and 8 bases at J, leaving 4 bases unmatched. The CDR3 covers 16 residues. CDR3 in amino acids: CASSLGGTSGSYEQFF. DNA of the CDR3: TGCGCCAGCAGCTTGGGAGGGACTAGCGGGAGCTATGAGCAGTTCTTC.

The rearrangement uses TRBV11-3 and TRBJ2-2, with 7 bases identical to TRBD1. The CDR3 is 16 amino acids. The trim removed 5 bases at V and 2 bases at J, leaving 8 bases unmatched. Germline V gene sequence: CDR1 SGHNT, CDR2 YENEEA. This chain's CDR3 is CASSPRRDRNTGELFF. The CDR3 nucleotides are TGTGCCAGCAGCCCCCGACGGGACAGAAACACCGGGGAGCTGTTTTTT.

The J gene is TRBJ2-1, the V gene TRBV7-9; D ambiguous. Germline CDR1 and CDR2: SEHNR and FQNEAQ (reference sequence). This CDR3 region has 13 residues. V was cut by 6 bases and J by 0 bases, with 6 bases left in between. CDR3 region: CASSISSYNEQFF. The CDR3 coding sequence is TGTGCCAGCAGTATTAGCTCCTACAATGAGCAGTTCTTC.

The chain couples TRBV2 to TRBJ2-5; 10 bases align to TRBD1. V was pared by 4 bases and J by 2 bases, with 4 bases of the junction left unmatched. Looked up from germline, CDR1 is SNHLY and CDR2 is FYNNEI. The CDR3 has 15 residues. The CDR3 loop reads CASSGVDRGQETQYF. In DNA form, the CDR3 reads TGTGCCAGCAGTGGTGTGGACAGGGGGCAAGAGACCCAGTACTTC.

The V gene is TRBV5-4, the J gene TRBJ2-1; 7 positions match TRBD2. In germline, CDR1 is SGHNT, CDR2 YYREEE (reference sequence). J was trimmed by 7 bases and V by 0 bases; bases with no gene match: 1. CDR3 length equals 13 residues. CDR3 amino acids: CASSLAGGNEQFF. The CDR3 DNA follows: TGTGCCAGCAGCTTGGCCGGGGGGAATGAGCAGTTCTTC.

The rearrangement links TRBV28 to TRBJ2-1, with 8 bases matching TRBD2. Germline trimming cut 5 bases from V and 10 bases from J; bases unmatched to any gene: 7. Per the germline V gene, CDR1 is MDHEN and CDR2 is SYDVKM. The CDR3 length is 13 residues. In nucleotides, the CDR3 is TGTGCCAGCAGTCCCGGGGGGGCGGGCGAGCAGTTCTTC. Its protein product is CASSPGGAGEQFF.

V and J are TRBV19 and TRBJ2-1; possibly TRBD1 for D (6 bases). Germline V gene sequence: CDR1 LNHDA, CDR2 SQIVND (reference sequence). Trimming stripped 10 bases from V and 7 bases from J, with 14 bases between. The CDR3 spans 12 residues. The CDR3 here is CATQEDRNEQFF. CDR3 bases: TGTGCCACCCAGGAGGACAGAAATGAGCAGTTCTTC.

J is TRBJ2-2 and V is TRBV19, with 7 bases identical to TRBD2. With 2 bases clipped from V and 7 bases from J, the junction kept 1 base outside the gene matches. CDR3 size: 13 residues. Germline loops: CDR1 LNHDA, CDR2 SQIVND (reference sequence). CDR3: CASSIWGGGELFF. CDR3 sequence (DNA): TGTGCCAGTAGTATATGGGGGGGCGGGGAGCTGTTTTTT.

The chain is built from TRBV27 and TRBJ2-1, with 10 positions matching TRBD2. V lost 6 bases, J lost 7 bases, and 9 bases stayed unmatched. Germline V gene data show CDR1 as MNHEY and CDR2 as SMNVEV (reference sequence). CDR3 length: 15 amino acids. The CDR3 protein is CASRVAGGMENEQFF. DNA for the CDR3: TGTGCCAGCAGGGTAGCGGGAGGAATGGAGAATGAGCAGTTCTTC.

V gene TRBV19 combines with J gene TRBJ1-1; the D gene is possibly TRBD1 (5 bases). The CDR3 runs 16 residues. V gave up 2 bases and J gave up 4 bases, with 17 bases separating them. Germline V gene data show CDR1 as LNHDA and CDR2 as SQIVND (reference sequence). In nucleotides, the CDR3 is TGTGCCAGTAGTATAAAGTTGGGCAGGGAAGGCACTGAAGCTTTCTTT. Encoded protein: CASSIKLGREGTEAFF.

The CDR3 nucleotides are TGCGCCAGCAGCTGGCAGGGGGACACTGAAGCTTTCTTT. This translates into CASSWQGDTEAFF. The V and J genes are TRBV5-1 and TRBJ1-1, with 7 bases identical to TRBD1. The CDR3 runs to 13 residues. With 3 bases clipped from V and 3 bases from J, the junction kept 2 bases outside the gene matches. The germline CDR1 and CDR2 sequences are SGHRS and YFSETQ.

J is TRBJ2-7 and V is TRBV6-1; tentative D call: TRBD1 (5 bases). V lost 5 bases and J 3 bases, leaving 11 bases between the germline ends. This CDR3 region has 13 residues. CDR1 MNHNS and CDR2 SASEGT come from the germline V gene. As DNA, the CDR3 is TGTGCCAGCAGTTTACGACAGAACTACGAGCAGTACTTC. The encoded protein is CASSLRQNYEQYF.

The chain joins TRBV5-4 to TRBJ1-1; D is possibly TRBD1 (6 bases). Germline-derived CDR1 and CDR2 are SGHNT and YYREEE (reference sequence). Deletions cut 0 bases from V and 2 bases from J, with 8 bases between. The CDR3 is made up of 14 amino acids. The chain's CDR3 is CASSLGGLNTEAFF. CDR3 nucleotides: TGTGCCAGCAGCTTGGGGGGGCTTAACACTGAAGCTTTCTTT.

The chain combines TRBV29-1 with TRBJ2-1, with TRBD2 identical over 9 bases. J gave up 4 bases and V 6 bases, and 1 base lay outside the gene matches. CDR1 is SQVTM and CDR2 is ANQGSEA in the germline V gene. The CDR3 length is 12 residues. The CDR3 region is CSVAGGYNEQFF. Written as DNA, the CDR3 is TGCAGCGTAGCGGGAGGATACAATGAGCAGTTCTTC.

The chain recombines TRBV30 with TRBJ2-3; possible D gene TRBD2, 5 bases. Germline CDR1 GTSNPN, CDR2 SVGIG (reference sequence). Trimming took off 5 bases at V and 2 bases at J, with 8 bases between the two ends. The CDR3 contains 12 residues. DNA of the CDR3: TGTGCCTGGCGGGGTTCCACAGATACGCAGTATTTT. Protein product: CAWRGSTDTQYF.

The V gene is TRBV28, the J gene TRBJ2-7, with D possibly TRBD1 on 6 matching bases. CDR1 and CDR2 (germline): MDHEN, SYDVKM. CDR3 size: 17 residues. The V end lost 1 base, the J end lost 6 bases, and 22 bases lay between the germline ends. CDR3 sequence reads: CASSLSRGQGTPLEQYF. CDR3 DNA sequence: TGTGCCAGCAGTTTATCTCGAGGCCAGGGGACCCCACTCGAGCAGTACTTC. Drawing the rest from reference TRBV28 and TRBJ2-7, the complete variable domain is DVKVTQSSRYLVKRTGEKVFLECVQDMDHENMFWYRQDPGLGLRLIYFSYDVKMKEKGDIPEGYSVSREKKERFSLILESASTNQTSMYLCASSLSRGQGTPLEQYFGPGTRLTVT.

The CDR3 DNA reads TGTGCCATCAGTGAGCGGACAGATAGCAATCAGCCCCAGCATTTT. Translation: CAISERTDSNQPQHF. The V gene is TRBV10-3, the J gene TRBJ1-5; possible D gene TRBD1, 6 bases. V dropped 2 bases and J dropped 0 bases, with 8 bases sitting between them. CDR1 is ENHRY and CDR2 is SYGVKD in the germline V gene. CDR3 length equals 15 residues.

V gene TRBV7-9 combines with J gene TRBJ2-6; no clear D. Germline CDR1 reads SEHNR; CDR2 reads FQNEAQ (reference sequence). V was pared by 7 bases and J by 0 bases, with 19 bases between. This CDR3 spans 18 amino acids. The CDR3 region is CASIPPDVRSSGANVLTF. In DNA form, the CDR3 reads TGTGCCAGCATCCCCCCCGACGTCAGGTCCTCTGGGGCCAACGTCCTGACTTTC.